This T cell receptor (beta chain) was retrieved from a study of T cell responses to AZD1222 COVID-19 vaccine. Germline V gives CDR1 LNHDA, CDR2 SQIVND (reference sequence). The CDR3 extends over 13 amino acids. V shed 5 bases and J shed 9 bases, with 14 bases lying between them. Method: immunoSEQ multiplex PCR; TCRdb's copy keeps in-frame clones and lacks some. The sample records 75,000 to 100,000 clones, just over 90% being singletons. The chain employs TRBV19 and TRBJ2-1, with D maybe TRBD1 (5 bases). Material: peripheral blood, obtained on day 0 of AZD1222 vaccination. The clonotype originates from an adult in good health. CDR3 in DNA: TGTGCCAGTAGTTCGGGCAGGGTGTCTGAGCAGTTCTTC. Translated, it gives CASSSGRVSEQFF.